A single T cell receptor (beta chain) is shown here with its context. Its antigen remains unidentified. Using immunoSEQ multiplex PCR, the repertoire was profiled, and TCRdb retains in-frame clones only, with some absent. The data contain about 54,000 clones, 84% of them singletons. The data were taken from a study of a mutant IDH1 vaccine in newly diagnosed glioma. Looking at the study overall: Patients were started on vaccination 4-6 weeks after radiotherapy alone, or with temozolomide cycles. In the visit schedule, V12 fell in week 35, while V13 fell in week 47. Patients arrived already treated with radiotherapy, temozolomide, or both, most having had both. Treated patients were roughly 62% male, roughly 38% female, mean age 40.4 years.

Time point here: week 35, safety follow-up. Every vaccination contained 300 ug of the mutant IDH1 20-mer peptide and was paired with topical imiquimod. From germline, CDR1 is SGHAT and CDR2 FQNNGV. V lost 1 base and J lost 4, with 10 bases in between. The CDR3 is made up of 14 amino acids. This TCR was recovered from a woman under 30 with glioma. The chain has TRBV11-2 and TRBJ1-1, with a weak D call TRBD1 (5 bases). This specimen consisted of PBMCs, obtained from a glioma patient whose treatment included an IDH1 peptide vaccine. CDR3: CASSLVAGLTEAFF. CDR3 bases: TGTGCCAGCAGCTTAGTAGCAGGGCTCACTGAAGCTTTCTTT.